These 5 T cell receptor beta chains share one sample of origin, sequenced in a study of shared clonotypes between healthy human individuals. Sequencing used immunoSEQ multiplex PCR; TCRdb keeps in-frame clones, though not all of them. Of roughly 2.2 million clones detected, around 92% appear once; the ten largest clones hold around 0.35%. Material: naive CD4+ T cells from PBMCs. Subset indicated: CD45RA+ positively selected. Receptors originate from a man between 18 and 29 years old in good health. Some clones in this sample may be carry-over from other donors' samples.

The V call is TRBV5-6, the J call TRBJ2-1; 8 nucleotides agree with TRBD2. V shed 0 bases and J 8 bases; nucleotides not matched to a gene: 7. Per germline, CDR1 SGHDT and CDR2 YYEEEE. There are 15 residues in the CDR3. Here the CDR3 DNA reads TGTGCCAGCAGCTTGGACGGGAGGGCGGAGGATGAGCAGTTCTTC. This sequence encodes CASSLDGRAEDEQFF.

The chain uses TRBV9 and TRBJ1-5, with a tentative D call TRBD1 (5 bases). Germline V gene data show CDR1 as SGDLS and CDR2 as YYNGEE. The CDR3 is 15 amino acids. The V and J ends lost 0 bases and 6 bases respectively, with 13 bases between them. The DNA of the CDR3 is TGTGCCAGCAGCGTAGGAGGGACCAACAGTCAGCCCCAGCATTTT. It codes for CASSVGGTNSQPQHF.

The chain carries TRBV4-1 and TRBJ2-1; TRBD2 matches 8 bases. V lost 8 bases and J lost 4; bases outside the gene matches: 7. Germline V gene data show CDR1 as MGHRA and CDR2 as YSYEKL. The CDR3 is made up of 14 amino acids. The CDR3 is CASHSGERYNEQFF. CDR3 nucleotides: TGCGCCAGCCATAGCGGGGAAAGATACAATGAGCAGTTCTTC.

The chain is built from TRBV7-9 and TRBJ1-1; weak D call: TRBD1 (6 bases). This CDR3 region has 12 residues. The germline CDR1 and CDR2 sequences are SEHNR and FQNEAQ (reference sequence). Trimming removed 5 bases at V and 13 bases at J, with 17 bases between. The CDR3 DNA sequence: TGTGCCAGCAGCCACAATCGGGGGGCTGATTTCTTT. Protein sequence: CASSHNRGADFF.

This sequence joins TRBV11-2 and TRBJ2-3; 9 positions match TRBD2. CDR1 is SGHAT, CDR2 FQNNGV, per germline. Losses at the gene ends were 3 bases for V and 3 bases for J; bases not matched to a gene: 4. CDR3 length equals 15 residues. The CDR3 sequence is CASSLTSGGTDTQYF. DNA for the CDR3: TGTGCCAGCAGCTTGACTAGCGGAGGGACAGATACGCAGTATTTT.